The clone carrying this T cell receptor (beta chain) showed up many times. No antigen is known for it. The V gene's germline CDR1 is SGHDT and CDR2 YYEEEE. The CDR3 is made up of 14 amino acids. V lost 5 bases and J lost 3; bases outside the gene matches: 8. TCR beta CDR3 sequences were amplified from RNA transcripts. The HTBI primer set served for first-round RT-PCR of the TCR CDR3. One entry per CDR3 protein, called by TCRdb with MiXCR from the multiplex PCR reads. The data contain about 480,000 distinct CDR3 sequences, around 14% of them seen just once; the ten biggest clones take up around 17%. If no ophthalmopathy progression occurred within 18 months, Graves' hyperthyroidism was stable. These data belong to a study of T cells in Graves' hyperthyroidism and ophthalmopathy. Study-level points and caveats: From stable hyperthyroidism, ophthalmopathy was set apart by a 13 V-J model.

The material sequenced was blood. The J gene is TRBJ2-7, the V gene TRBV5-6; TRBD2 aligns across 7 bases. This TCR came from a woman in her late teens or twenties with Graves' hyperthyroidism. CDR3 DNA: TGTGCCAGCAGGATTGGGACTACTGGCTACGAGCAGTACTTC. This sequence encodes CASRIGTTGYEQYF. Full variable domain (outside the CDR3, taken from reference TRBV5-6 and TRBJ2-7): DAGVTQSPTHLIKTRGQQVTLRCSPKSGHDTVSWYQQALGQGPQFIFQYYEEEERQRGNFPDRFSGHQFPNYSSELNVNALLLGDSALYLCASRIGTTGYEQYFGPGTRLTVT.